This T cell receptor beta chain was observed in a study of blood T cell repertoires in COVID-19. Data came from immunoSEQ multiplex PCR; TCRdb stores just in-frame clones and leaves some out. Altogether almost 85,000 clones are present, more than 70% being singletons, with the ten largest covering 39%. V lost 5 bases, J lost 4 bases, and 18 bases lay in between. CDR1 LGHDT and CDR2 YNNKEL come from the germline V gene (reference sequence). There are 17 residues in the CDR3. The chain has TRBV3-1 (or the pseudogene TRBV3-2) and TRBJ2-6; D is unclear. This clonotype originated in a man older than 75 with active or convalescent COVID-19. The sequencing input was peripheral blood. As DNA, the CDR3 is TGTGCCAGCAGCACCACGATTGGTCGGCGGGGGGCCAACGTCCTGACTTTC. Its protein is CASSTTIGRRGANVLTF.